This is a list of T cell receptor beta chains from one sample in a study of tissue T cells after allogeneic stem cell transplantation. Method: immunoSEQ multiplex PCR; TCRdb's copy keeps in-frame clones and lacks some. The sample contains approximately 45,000 clones, 92% of which appear only once. The source was blood, collected before transplantation. These receptors were collected from a woman between 35 and 75 years old who later had graft-versus-host disease after an allogeneic stem cell transplant. Both conserved end residues are part of each CDR3. A clone size is listed for some rows: how often the clone was seen (once, few, many), or a class if it is expanded.

V gene	J gene	clone size	CDR3 protein
TRBV6-2/TRBV6-3	TRBJ1-5	NA	CASSYMGSNQPQHF
TRBV2	TRBJ2-5	once	CASSDSWSSGRGGVETQYF
TRBV29-1	TRBJ2-3	NA	CSVFIGTGDTDTQYF
TRBV6-4	TRBJ2-2	NA	CASREQNTGELFF
TRBV4-3	TRBJ1-2	once	CASSQDAPGADGYTF
TRBV6-2/TRBV6-3	TRBJ1-2	NA	CASSPRTSGPDGYTF
TRBV5-4	TRBJ2-3	NA	CASSPTSTSERAASTDTQYF
TRBV7-9	TRBJ2-1	few	CASSLSGGNEQFF
TRBV19	TRBJ2-6	NA	CASSRTFSGANVLTF
TRBV20-1	TRBJ2-7	NA	CSASTGKGTRTYEQYF
TRBV19	TRBJ2-1	NA	CASSIRTSGIHNEQFF
TRBV6-5	TRBJ1-2	NA	CASSKRAAEYTF
TRBV6-1	TRBJ1-4	NA	CASSEDRSGESKLFF
TRBV3-1/TRBV3-2	TRBJ2-3	once	CASRAGGTDTQYF
TRBV19	TRBJ1-4	NA	CASGPGRINEKLFF
TRBV9	TRBJ2-1	NA	CASSVEGAPSFVNEQFF
TRBV6-5	TRBJ1-1	NA	CASSYREGTEAFF
TRBV5-4	TRBJ2-7	NA	CASSLGITGEQYF
TRBV3-1/TRBV3-2	TRBJ2-1	NA	CAGSHASGHNEQFF
TRBV19	TRBJ2-1	once	CASSIDRVKQFF
TRBV2	TRBJ2-7	NA	CASTDSGNIEQYF
TRBV30	TRBJ2-5	NA	CAWSTSGLYTQYF
TRBV27	TRBJ2-1	NA	CASSGLAGPLYSYNEQFF
TRBV11-2	TRBJ2-1	NA	CASSQTGAEARFF
TRBV24-1	TRBJ2-5	NA	CATSAGQGREETQYF
TRBV7-9	TRBJ2-5	NA	CASSTRTGVMETQYF
TRBV14	TRBJ1-5	NA	CASSQRVAANQPQHF
TRBV28	TRBJ1-2	NA	CASSWGQGIYGYTF
TRBV3-1/TRBV3-2	TRBJ1-4	NA	CASSHSGRVKEKLFF
TRBV30	TRBJ2-7	NA	CACRDRTYEQYF
TRBV3-1/TRBV3-2	TRBJ2-1	NA	CASSPGTDSYNEQFF
TRBV3-1/TRBV3-2	TRBJ1-1	few	CASSQGSRTEAFF
TRBV6-5	TRBJ2-4	NA	CASSYSQYGSGGIQYF
TRBV11-2	TRBJ1-1	NA	CASSLVLTGNTEAFF
TRBV12-3/TRBV12-4	TRBJ2-5	once	CASSFSETQYF
TRBV4-1	TRBJ1-1	NA	CASSQAEPNLMGGDEAFF
TRBV7-8	TRBJ2-4	NA	CASSLRTGLAKNIQYF
TRBV6-5	TRBJ1-2	few	CASSTPGAVDGYTF
TRBV29-1	TRBJ1-4	NA	CSATTGFREKLFF
TRBV5-1	TRBJ2-7	NA	CASSYTSAVSYEQYF
TRBV14	TRBJ2-6	NA	CASRGQGWANVLTF
TRBV4-2	TRBJ1-4	NA	CASSQGGTGDEKLFF
TRBV6-5	TRBJ1-1	NA	CASRERTGREAFF
TRBV14	TRBJ1-2	NA	CASSLSGFLGYGYTF
TRBV6-5	TRBJ2-7	NA	CASSYPRVSSEEQYF
TRBV10-3	TRBJ2-4	NA	CAISESGLQGRTQYF